The TCR beta chain described here comes from a study of cytomegalovirus exposure and HLA in healthy donors. Healthy bone marrow donors made up the donor group. This clone has just one count. The antigen is unknown. Study outcomes and limitations: From TCR beta sequences, most subjects' HLA-A and HLA-B alleles were reportedly predicted accurately. Most of the TCR beta V segments (in an earlier analysis) were productive either about 87% or about 30% of the time. TCR beta V- and J-gene trimming was later associated with a missense DCLRE1C variant.

Per the germline V gene, CDR1 is SEHNR and CDR2 is FQNEAQ (reference sequence). This CDR3 contains 16 residues. The V end was cut by 0 bases, the J end by 0 bases, with 11 bases between. 13 Jbeta primers and 60 Vbeta primers were used for the PCR. Sequencing used immunoSEQ multiplex PCR; TCRdb keeps in-frame clones, though not all of them. The sample holds approximately 190,000 clones, around 86% seen once. This sequence joins TRBV7-9 and TRBJ1-1; D is undetermined. The specimen sequenced was PBMCs. The source is a man aged 35-49 years in good health and CMV-seropositive. In DNA form, the CDR3 reads TGTGCCAGCAGCTTAGCGGGCGCGTACTTGAACACTGAAGCTTTCTTT. Protein sequence: CASSLAGAYLNTEAFF. The whole variable domain, remainder taken from reference TRBV7-9 and TRBJ1-1, is DTGVSQNPRHKITKRGQNVTFRCDPISEHNRLYWYRQTLGQGPEFLTYFQNEAQLEKSRLLSDRFSAERPKGSFSTLEIQRTEQGDSAMYLCASSLAGAYLNTEAFFGQGTRLTVV.